This TCR beta chain appears in the sequencing data of a study of human T cells and chemical hapten exposure. This clonotype showed up just a few times. The library labeled individual cDNA molecules by adding unique molecular identifiers to them. TCRdb reprocessed the reads via MiXCR and lists one record per CDR3 protein. The repertoire holds several hundred distinct CDR3 sequences, less than 70% seen once, with 5.5% in the top ten. The CDR3 runs to 14 residues. Trimming at V came to 6 bases and at J to 7 bases, leaving 3 bases not matched to a gene. Germline V gives CDR1 MNHEY, CDR2 SVGAGI. Sample treatment: therapeutic diphenylcyclopropenone sensitization with weekly scalp DPC.

Sequenced here: whole blood, sampled before DPC sensitization or 2, 6, or about 24 weeks after (not recorded which). The TCR originated in an adult with alopecia areata. Some clones in this sample may be carry-over from other donors' samples. This table probably holds off-target reads from a library built for another chain. The chain recombines TRBV6-5 with TRBJ2-2; TRBD1 matches at 12 bases. The DNA of the CDR3 is TGTGCCAGCAGCCGGGACAGGGGGCACGGGGAGCTGTTTTTT. It codes for CASSRDRGHGELFF.